This section outlines one TCR beta chain sequence together with its context. The antigen is not known. The data are from a study of graft-versus-host responses after intestinal transplantation. The CDR3 contains 17 residues. Trimming cost V 1 base and J 1 base, with 14 bases left between them. The germline V gene has CDR1 MDHEN and CDR2 SYDVKM. Repertoires were generated with immunoSEQ multiplex PCR, while TCRdb's copy carries only in-frame clones and drops some. The table includes tens of thousands of clones, around 92% detected once. The chain carries TRBV28 and TRBJ1-5, with D possibly TRBD1 on 5 matching bases. The clonotype was recovered from a human donor who received an intestinal transplant. This specimen was unstimulated CD8+ T cells sorted from spleen or lymph node cells, taken before intestinal transplant. In nucleotides, the CDR3 is TGTGCCAGCAGTTTATTTGGGGCAGGGTCGAGCAATCAGCCCCAGCATTTT. Amino acids: CASSLFGAGSSNQPQHF.